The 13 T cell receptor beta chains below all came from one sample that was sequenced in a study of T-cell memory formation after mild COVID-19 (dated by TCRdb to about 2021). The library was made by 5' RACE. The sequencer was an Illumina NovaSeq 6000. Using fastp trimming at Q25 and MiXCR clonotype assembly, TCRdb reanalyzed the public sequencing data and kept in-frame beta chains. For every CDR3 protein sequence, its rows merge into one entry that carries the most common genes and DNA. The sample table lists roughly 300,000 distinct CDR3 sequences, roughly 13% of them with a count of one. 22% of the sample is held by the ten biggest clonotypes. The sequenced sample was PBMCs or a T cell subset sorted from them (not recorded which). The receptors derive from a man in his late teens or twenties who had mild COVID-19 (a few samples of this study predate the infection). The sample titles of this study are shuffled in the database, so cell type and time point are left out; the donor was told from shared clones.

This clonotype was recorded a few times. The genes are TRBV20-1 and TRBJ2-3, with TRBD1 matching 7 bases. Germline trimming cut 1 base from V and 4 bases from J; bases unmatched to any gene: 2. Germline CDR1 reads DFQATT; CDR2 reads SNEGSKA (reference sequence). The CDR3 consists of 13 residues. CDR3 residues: CSARADRADTQYF. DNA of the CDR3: TGCAGTGCTAGAGCCGACAGGGCAGATACGCAGTATTTT.

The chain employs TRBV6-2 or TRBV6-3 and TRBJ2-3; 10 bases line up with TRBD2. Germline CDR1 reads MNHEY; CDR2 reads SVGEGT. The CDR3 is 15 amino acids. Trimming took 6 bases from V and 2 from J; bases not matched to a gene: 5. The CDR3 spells CASSLAGDHTDTQYF. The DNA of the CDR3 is TGTGCCAGCAGCCTAGCGGGGGACCACACAGATACGCAGTATTTT.

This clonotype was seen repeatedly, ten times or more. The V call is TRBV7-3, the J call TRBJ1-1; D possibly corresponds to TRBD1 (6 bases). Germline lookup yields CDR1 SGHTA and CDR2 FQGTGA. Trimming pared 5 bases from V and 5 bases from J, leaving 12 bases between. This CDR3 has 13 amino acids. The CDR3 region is CASSQGHQTEAFF. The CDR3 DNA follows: TGTGCCAGCAGCCAGGGACATCAGACTGAAGCTTTCTTT.

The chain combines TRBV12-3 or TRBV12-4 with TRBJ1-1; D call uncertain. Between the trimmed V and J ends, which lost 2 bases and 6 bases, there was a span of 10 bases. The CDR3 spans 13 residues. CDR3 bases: TGTGCCAGCAGTTTACAGATGGGTTCTGAAGCTTTCTTT. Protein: CASSLQMGSEAFF.

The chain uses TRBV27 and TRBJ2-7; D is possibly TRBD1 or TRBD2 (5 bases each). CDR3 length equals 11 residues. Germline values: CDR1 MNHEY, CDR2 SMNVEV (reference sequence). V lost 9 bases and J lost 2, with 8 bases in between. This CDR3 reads CASRGPYEQYV. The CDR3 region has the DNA TGTGCCAGTCGGGGCCCCTACGAGCAGTACGTC.

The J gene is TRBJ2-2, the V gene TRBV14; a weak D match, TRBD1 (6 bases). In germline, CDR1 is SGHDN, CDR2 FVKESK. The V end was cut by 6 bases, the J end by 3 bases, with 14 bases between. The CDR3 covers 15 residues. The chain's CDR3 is CASSHRDTYTGELFF. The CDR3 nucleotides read TGTGCCAGCAGTCACCGGGACACCTACACCGGGGAGCTGTTTTTT.

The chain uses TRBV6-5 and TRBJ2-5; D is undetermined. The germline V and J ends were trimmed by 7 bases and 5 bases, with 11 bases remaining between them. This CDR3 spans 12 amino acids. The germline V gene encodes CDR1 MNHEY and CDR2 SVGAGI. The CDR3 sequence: CASTGRWETQYF. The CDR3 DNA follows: TGTGCCAGCACCGGACGATGGGAGACCCAGTACTTC.

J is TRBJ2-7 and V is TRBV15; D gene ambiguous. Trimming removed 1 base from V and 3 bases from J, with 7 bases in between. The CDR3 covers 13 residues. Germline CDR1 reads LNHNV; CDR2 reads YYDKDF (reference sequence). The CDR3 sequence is CATSRGLGYEQYF. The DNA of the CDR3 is TGTGCCACCAGCAGAGGTTTGGGCTACGAGCAGTACTTC.

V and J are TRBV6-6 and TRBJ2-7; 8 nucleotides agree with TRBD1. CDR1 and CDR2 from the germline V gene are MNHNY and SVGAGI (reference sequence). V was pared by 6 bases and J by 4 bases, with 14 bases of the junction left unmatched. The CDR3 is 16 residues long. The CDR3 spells CASSLRTGPGPYEQYF. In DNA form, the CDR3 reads TGTGCCAGCAGCCTCAGGACAGGGCCGGGACCGTACGAGCAGTACTTC.

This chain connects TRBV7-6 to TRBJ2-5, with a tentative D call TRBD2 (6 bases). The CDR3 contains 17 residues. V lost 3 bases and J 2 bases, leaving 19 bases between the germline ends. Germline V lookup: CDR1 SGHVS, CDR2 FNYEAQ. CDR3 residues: CASSFIPAASVQETQYF. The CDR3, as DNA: TGTGCCAGCAGCTTTATCCCGGCGGCTAGCGTACAAGAGACCCAGTACTTC.

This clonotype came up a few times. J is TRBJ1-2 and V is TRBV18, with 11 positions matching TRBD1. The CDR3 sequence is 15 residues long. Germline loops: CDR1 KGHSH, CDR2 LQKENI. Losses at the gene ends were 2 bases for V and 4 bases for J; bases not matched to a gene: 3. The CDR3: CASSPGQGAGYGYTF. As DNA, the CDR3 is TGTGCCAGCTCACCAGGACAGGGGGCAGGCTATGGCTACACCTTC.

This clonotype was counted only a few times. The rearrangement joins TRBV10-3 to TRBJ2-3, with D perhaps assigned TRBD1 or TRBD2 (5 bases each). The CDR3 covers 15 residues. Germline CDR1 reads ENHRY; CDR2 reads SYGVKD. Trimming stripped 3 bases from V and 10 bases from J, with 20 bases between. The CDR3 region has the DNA TGTGCCATCAGTGAAAAAAGGCTAGAGGGGCCGGCGCAGTATTTT. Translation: CAISEKRLEGPAQYF.

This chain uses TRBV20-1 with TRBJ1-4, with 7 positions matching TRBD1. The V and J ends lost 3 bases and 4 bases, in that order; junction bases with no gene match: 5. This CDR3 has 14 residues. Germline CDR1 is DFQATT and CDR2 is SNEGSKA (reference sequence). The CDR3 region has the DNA TGCAGTGCTAGGGACAGGCGAAATAATGAAAAACTGTTTTTT. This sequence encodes CSARDRRNNEKLFF.